The clone carrying this TCR beta chain has at least ten counts. These data are taken from a study of human T cells and chemical hapten exposure. About the study: Upper-back patches of 0.01% DPC were read at 6 days. Patients having alopecia areata, totalis or universalis were mostly female.

From the RACE reads, TCRdb called clonotypes with MiXCR, one entry per CDR3 protein. The sample carries tens of thousands of distinct CDR3 sequences, 8% to 10% recorded once. Time point defined: pre-sensitization, week 0. Treatment specified: therapeutic diphenylcyclopropenone sensitization with weekly scalp DPC. CDR3 length: 18 amino acids. V was trimmed by 1 base and J by 0 bases, leaving 13 bases between them. Germline V gene data show CDR1 as KGHSH and CDR2 as LQKENI. This receptor was obtained from a woman aged 40-49 years with alopecia areata. Some clones in this sample may be carry-over from other donors' samples. The rearrangement links TRBV18 to TRBJ2-6; D may be TRBD1 (6 bases). Sequences were derived from whole blood, sampled in connection with sensitization to the hapten diphenylcyclopropenone (DPC). In DNA form, the CDR3 reads TGTGCCAGCTCACCACAGGGGGTGCTAACCTCTGGGGCCAACGTCCTGACTTTC. Translating gives CASSPQGVLTSGANVLTF.